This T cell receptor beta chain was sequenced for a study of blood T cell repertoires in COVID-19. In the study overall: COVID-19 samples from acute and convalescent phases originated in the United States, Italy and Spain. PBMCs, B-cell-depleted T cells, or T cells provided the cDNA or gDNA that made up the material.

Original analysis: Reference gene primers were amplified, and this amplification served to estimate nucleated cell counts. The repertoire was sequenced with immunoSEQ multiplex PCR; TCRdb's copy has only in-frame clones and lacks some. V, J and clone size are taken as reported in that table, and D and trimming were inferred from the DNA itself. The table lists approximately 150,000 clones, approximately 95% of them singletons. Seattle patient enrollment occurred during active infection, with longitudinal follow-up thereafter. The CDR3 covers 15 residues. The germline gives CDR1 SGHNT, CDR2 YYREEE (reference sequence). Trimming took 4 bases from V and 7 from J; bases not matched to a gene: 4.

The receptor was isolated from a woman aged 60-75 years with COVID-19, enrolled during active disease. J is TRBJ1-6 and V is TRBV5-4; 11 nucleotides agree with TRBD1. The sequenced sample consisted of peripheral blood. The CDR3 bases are TGTGCCAGCAGCCAGGGACAGGGGGGCAATTCACCCCTCCACTTT. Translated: CASSQGQGGNSPLHF.